Each of the 7 T cell receptor beta chains below was sequenced from the same sample in a study of PD-L1 blockade in urothelial cancer. Using immunoSEQ multiplex PCR, the repertoire was profiled, and TCRdb retains in-frame clones only, with some absent. The sample contains some 49,000 clones, approximately 90% of which appear only once. Source: PBMCs, taken around atezolizumab (anti-PD-L1) treatment. The receptors shown here come from a man between 60 and 70 years old with urothelial cancer.

The rearrangement links TRBV9 to TRBJ2-2; 8 bases match TRBD1. V trimming: 4 bases; J trimming: 7 bases; junction bases outside the gene matches: 15. This CDR3 comprises 17 residues. Germline V lookup: CDR1 SGDLS, CDR2 YYNGEE. CDR3 sequence reads: CASSPGQGQYERGELFF. The CDR3 DNA follows: TGTGCCAGCAGCCCCGGACAGGGTCAGTACGAGCGCGGGGAGCTGTTTTTT.

This clone occurred once. The genes are TRBV9 and TRBJ2-3; TRBD2 aligns across 8 bases. The germline V gene has CDR1 SGDLS and CDR2 YYNGEE. The CDR3 loop spans 17 amino acids. The J segment lost 4 bases and the V segment lost 1 base, leaving 11 bases of the junction unmatched. The CDR3 DNA is TGTGCCAGCAGCGTAACCGGGGGACTAGGGTCCGCAGATACGCAGTATTTT. Translating it yields CASSVTGGLGSADTQYF.

V usage is TRBV27 and J usage is TRBJ1-6; TRBD1 matches 10 bases. The V segment lost 1 base and the J segment 9 bases; nucleotides outside the gene matches: 0. The CDR3 consists of 14 residues. Germline CDR1 MNHEY, CDR2 SMNVEV (reference sequence). The chain's CDR3 is CASSLWTGGSPLHF. The CDR3 DNA is TGTGCCAGCAGTTTATGGACAGGGGGTTCACCCCTCCACTTT.

This clone has more than one count but fewer than ten. The genes are TRBV9 and TRBJ2-3; TRBD1 matches 7 bases. The CDR3 loop spans 15 amino acids. With 0 bases clipped from V and 2 bases from J, the junction kept 3 bases outside the gene matches. Germline V gene sequence: CDR1 SGDLS, CDR2 YYNGEE. CDR3 protein: CASSVEGADTDTQYF. For the CDR3, the DNA is TGTGCCAGCAGCGTAGAGGGGGCCGACACAGATACGCAGTATTTT.

The chain employs TRBV19 and TRBJ2-7; 7 bases are a match to TRBD1. V lost 7 bases and J lost 6; bases outside the gene matches: 12. The germline gives CDR1 LNHDA, CDR2 SQIVND (reference sequence). The length of the CDR3 is 14 residues. The DNA for the CDR3 is TGTGCCAGTAAAAAAGAGGGGGCAGGCATCGAGCAGTACTTC. Its translation is CASKKEGAGIEQYF.

In this sample, this clone turned up once. The rearrangement uses TRBV5-1 and TRBJ2-7; 7 bases fit TRBD1. V dropped 3 bases and J dropped 1; count of bases not matched to a gene: 10. Germline CDR1 and CDR2: SGHRS and YFSETQ. The CDR3 covers 16 residues. CDR3 in DNA: TGCGCCAGCAGCTCAAGGCGGACAGGCAATTCCTACGAGCAGTACTTC. Translated: CASSSRRTGNSYEQYF. The whole variable domain, filled in from reference TRBV5-1 and TRBJ2-7, reads KAGVTQTPRYLIKTRGQQVTLSCSPISGHRSVSWYQQTPGQGLQFLFEYFSETQRNKGNFPGRFSGRQFSNSRSEMNVSTLELGDSALYLCASSSRRTGNSYEQYFGPGTRLTVT.

V is TRBV5-1 and J is TRBJ1-2, with 7 positions matching TRBD1. CDR3 length equals 14 residues. The ends lost 0 bases at V and 4 bases at J; junction bases unmatched: 3. Germline CDR1 is SGHRS and CDR2 is YFSETQ. CDR3 amino acids: CASSLAQGGYGYTF. The CDR3 DNA is TGCGCCAGCAGCTTGGCTCAGGGGGGCTATGGCTACACCTTC.